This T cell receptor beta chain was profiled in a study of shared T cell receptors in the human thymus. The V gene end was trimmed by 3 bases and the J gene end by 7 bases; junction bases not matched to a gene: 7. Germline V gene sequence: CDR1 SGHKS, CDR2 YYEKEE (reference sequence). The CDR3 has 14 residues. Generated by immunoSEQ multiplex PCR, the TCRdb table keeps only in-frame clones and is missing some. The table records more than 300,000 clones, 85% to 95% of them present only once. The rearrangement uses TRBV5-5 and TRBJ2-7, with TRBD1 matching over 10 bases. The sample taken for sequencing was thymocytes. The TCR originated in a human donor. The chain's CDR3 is CASSWGQGPREQYF. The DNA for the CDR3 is TGTGCCAGCAGCTGGGGACAGGGGCCGAGGGAGCAGTACTTC.